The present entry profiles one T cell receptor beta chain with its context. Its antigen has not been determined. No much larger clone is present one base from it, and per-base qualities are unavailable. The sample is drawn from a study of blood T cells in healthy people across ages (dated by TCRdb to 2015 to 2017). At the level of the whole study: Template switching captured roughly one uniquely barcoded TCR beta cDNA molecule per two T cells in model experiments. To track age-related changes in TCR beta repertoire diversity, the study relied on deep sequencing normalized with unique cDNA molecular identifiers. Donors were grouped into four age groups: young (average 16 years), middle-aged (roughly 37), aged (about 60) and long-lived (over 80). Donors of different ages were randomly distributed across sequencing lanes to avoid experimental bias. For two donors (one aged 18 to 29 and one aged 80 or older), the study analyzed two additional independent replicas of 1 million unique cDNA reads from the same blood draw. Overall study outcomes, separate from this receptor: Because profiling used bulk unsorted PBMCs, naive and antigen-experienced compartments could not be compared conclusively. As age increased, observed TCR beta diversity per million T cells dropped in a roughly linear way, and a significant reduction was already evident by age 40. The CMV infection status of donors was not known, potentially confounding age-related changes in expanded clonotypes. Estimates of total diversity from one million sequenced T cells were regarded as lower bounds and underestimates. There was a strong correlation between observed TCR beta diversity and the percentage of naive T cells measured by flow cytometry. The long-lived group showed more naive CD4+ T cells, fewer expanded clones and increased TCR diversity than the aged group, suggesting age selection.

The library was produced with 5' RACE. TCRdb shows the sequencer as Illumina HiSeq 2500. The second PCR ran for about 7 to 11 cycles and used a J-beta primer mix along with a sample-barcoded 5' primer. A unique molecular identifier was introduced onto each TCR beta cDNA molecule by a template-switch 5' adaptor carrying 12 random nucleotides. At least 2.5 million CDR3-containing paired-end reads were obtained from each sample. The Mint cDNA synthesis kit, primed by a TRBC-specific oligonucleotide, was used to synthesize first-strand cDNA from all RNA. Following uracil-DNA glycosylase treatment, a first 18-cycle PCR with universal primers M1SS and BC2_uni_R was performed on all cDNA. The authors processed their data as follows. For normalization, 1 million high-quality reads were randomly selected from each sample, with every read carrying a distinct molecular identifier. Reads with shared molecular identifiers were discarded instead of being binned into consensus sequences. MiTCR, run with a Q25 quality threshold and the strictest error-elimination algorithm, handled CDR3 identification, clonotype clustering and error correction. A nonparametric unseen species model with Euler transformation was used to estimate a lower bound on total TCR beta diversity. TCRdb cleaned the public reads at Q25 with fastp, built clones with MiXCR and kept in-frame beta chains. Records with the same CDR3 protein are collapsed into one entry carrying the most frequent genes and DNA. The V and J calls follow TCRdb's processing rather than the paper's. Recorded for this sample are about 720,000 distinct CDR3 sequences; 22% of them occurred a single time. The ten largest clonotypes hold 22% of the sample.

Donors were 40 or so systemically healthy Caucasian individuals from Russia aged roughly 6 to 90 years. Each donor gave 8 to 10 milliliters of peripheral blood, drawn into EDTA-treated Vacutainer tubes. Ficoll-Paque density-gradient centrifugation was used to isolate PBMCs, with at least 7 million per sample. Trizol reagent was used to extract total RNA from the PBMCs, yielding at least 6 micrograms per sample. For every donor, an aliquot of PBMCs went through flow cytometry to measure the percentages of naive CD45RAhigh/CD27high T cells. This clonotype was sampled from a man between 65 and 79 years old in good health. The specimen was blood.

CDR3 reads: CASSLAIGLAGGGNEQFF. DNA sequence: TGCGCCAGCAGCTTGGCCATCGGACTAGCGGGAGGTGGAAATGAGCAGTTCTTC. The rearrangement combines TRBV5-1 with TRBJ2-1; the junction holds 14 bases that match TRBD2. The junction shows trimming of 0 bases on V and 7 bases on J, and the gene matches do not reach 9 bases of it. The CDR3 spans 18 residues, from the cysteine through the phenylalanine. The CDR3 DNA has 54 bases and is translated from base 1. The germline V gene gives CDR1 as SGHRS and CDR2 as YFSETQ.